Listed here are 27 T cell receptor beta chains from one sample, sequenced in a study of CD4+ T cells in melanoma. The table came from immunoSEQ multiplex PCR; TCRdb's copy has only in-frame clones and leaves some out. The sample comprises 7,500 to 10,000 clones, around 79% of which are singletons, and 24% rests with the top ten. The sequencing sample was made of cells from a culture (not recorded whether cultured in vitro). The receptors shown here come from a human donor with melanoma.

V gene TRBV18 combines with J gene TRBJ1-3; D is undetermined. V shed 4 bases and J shed 4 bases, with 11 bases lying between them. The V gene's germline CDR1 is KGHSH and CDR2 LQKENI. CDR3 length: 14 residues. CDR3 residues: CASSLNPKGNTIYF. In DNA, the CDR3 is TGTGCCAGCTCACTGAACCCGAAGGGAAACACCATATATTTT.

The V and J genes are TRBV5-1 and TRBJ1-1; possibly TRBD1 for D (5 bases). The CDR3 loop spans 14 amino acids. The V gene lost 4 bases and the J gene lost 4 bases, with 14 bases spanning the gap. Germline lookup yields CDR1 SGHRS and CDR2 YFSETQ. DNA of the CDR3: TGCGCCAGCAGCCCCTGGGGGGGAACCACTGAAGCTTTCTTT. Translating it yields CASSPWGGTTEAFF.

This chain joins TRBV10-3 and TRBJ1-1; 7 nucleotides line up with TRBD1. The CDR3 extends over 13 amino acids. CDR1 and CDR2 (germline): ENHRY, SYGVKD. The junction had 3 bases not matched to a gene; V was cut back by 1 base and J by 7 bases. The CDR3 nucleotides read TGTGCCATCAGTGAGTTGTGGACAGGTGAAGCTTTCTTT. Its translation: CAISELWTGEAFF.

The chain carries TRBV3-1 (or the pseudogene TRBV3-2) and TRBJ2-5, with 7 bases matching TRBD2. The CDR3 is 15 residues long. V shed 4 bases, J shed 4 bases, and the junction held 9 bases outside the gene matches. CDR1 is LGHDT and CDR2 is YNNKEL in the germline V gene (reference sequence). In DNA, the CDR3 is TGTGCCAGCAGCCTTGTGGGCGGGGGAGGAGAGACCCAGTACTTC. This encodes CASSLVGGGGETQYF.

The rearrangement uses TRBV4-1 and TRBJ2-7; no reliable D call. Germline CDR1 is MGHRA and CDR2 is YSYEKL. The CDR3 has 15 amino acids. The germline V and J ends were trimmed by 0 bases and 2 bases, with 11 bases remaining between them. The CDR3: CASSQDPGGTYEQYF. CDR3 in DNA: TGCGCCAGCAGCCAAGATCCGGGCGGAACCTACGAGCAGTACTTC.

The chain links TRBV5-1 to TRBJ2-7; 9 nucleotides match TRBD1. Germline CDR1 is SGHRS and CDR2 is YFSETQ. Trimming cost V 4 bases and J 2 bases; bases outside gene matches: 1. The CDR3 is 13 amino acids. CDR3 nucleotides: TGCGCCAGCAGCCGACAGGGGGCCTACGAGCAGTACTTC. Encoded protein: CASSRQGAYEQYF.

The chain joins TRBV11-2 to TRBJ1-1; 7 nucleotides align to TRBD1. The germline V gene has CDR1 SGHAT and CDR2 FQNNGV. After removal of 5 bases from V and 1 base from J, the junction contained 7 bases not matched to a gene. The CDR3 sequence is 15 residues long. The CDR3 region is CASSMSGTANTEAFF. Written as DNA, the CDR3 is TGTGCCAGCAGCATGTCCGGGACAGCGAACACTGAAGCTTTCTTT.

CDR3 DNA sequence: TGTGCCAGCAGCGCGGAAAGGTCCTACGAGCAGTACTTC. Translation: CASSAERSYEQYF. This rearrangement joins TRBV13 to TRBJ2-7; D call uncertain. The germline V gene has CDR1 PRHDT and CDR2 FYEKMQ (reference sequence). CDR3 length: 13 residues. V was pared by 5 bases and J by 1 base, with 9 bases between.

CDR3 bases: TGTGCCAGCACTCAGACAGGAGGAAACACCATATATTTT. Residues: CASTQTGGNTIYF. The chain is built from TRBV7-2 and TRBJ1-3, with D possibly TRBD1 on 6 matching bases. Germline values: CDR1 SGHTA, CDR2 FQGNSA. Trimming pared 7 bases from V and 4 bases from J, leaving 11 bases between. This CDR3 contains 13 residues.

The sample holds one count of this clone. Here the CDR3 DNA reads TGTGCCAGCAGCTTCGATAGGGATGGCGGGGGGCAGGTCAATGAGCAGTTCTTC. Translation: CASSFDRDGGGQVNEQFF. The genes are TRBV7-8 and TRBJ2-1; 8 bases fit TRBD2. The CDR3 extends over 18 amino acids. V lost 3 bases and J lost 6; bases outside the gene matches: 16. Germline CDR1 is SGHVS and CDR2 is FQNEAQ.

The CDR3 sequence: CASSPGRGSDEQYF. CDR3 in DNA: TGTGCCAGCAGCCCGGGACGGGGAAGCGACGAGCAGTACTTC. The genes are TRBV3-1 (or the pseudogene TRBV3-2) and TRBJ2-7; D may match TRBD1 or TRBD2 (5 bases each). Trimming removed 4 bases from V and 5 bases from J, with 15 bases in between. Germline CDR1 is LGHDT and CDR2 is YNNKEL (reference sequence). The CDR3 is 14 residues long.

This clone appeared a few times. Mismatch with germline at one junction end may stem from a read error. This chain joins TRBV7-7 and TRBJ2-5; 7 bases agree with TRBD2. The CDR3 has 14 residues. The germline CDR1 and CDR2 sequences are SSHAT and FNYEAQ (reference sequence). The CDR3 DNA sequence: TGTGCTAGCAGCCTCGGGGGGAGGGGAGAGACCCAGTACTTC. Translating it yields CASSLGGRGETQYF.

This clone is deemed medium-sized. This chain connects TRBV2 to TRBJ2-1, with unresolved D. CDR1 is SNHLY and CDR2 is FYNNEI in the germline V gene. The CDR3 loop spans 13 amino acids. Trimming removed 3 bases from V and 8 bases from J, with 11 bases in between. Here the CDR3 reads CASSEFLAYEQFF. The CDR3 DNA is TGTGCCAGCAGTGAGTTCTTAGCATATGAGCAGTTCTTC.

V is TRBV12-3 or TRBV12-4 and J is TRBJ1-2; D is uncertain. With 7 bases removed from V and 5 bases from J, the gap between germline ends came to 11 bases. The CDR3 spans 12 residues. CDR3 protein: CASTAGKYGYTF. CDR3 in DNA: TGTGCCAGCACCGCCGGGAAGTATGGCTACACCTTC.

The chain links TRBV7-9 to TRBJ1-5; D is perhaps TRBD1 (6 bases). There are 14 residues in the CDR3. Germline-derived CDR1 and CDR2 are SEHNR and FQNEAQ (reference sequence). The V end was cut by 5 bases, the J end by 3 bases, with 11 bases between. Written as DNA, the CDR3 is TGTGCCAGCAGCCAACAGGGTTCCAATCAGCCCCAGCATTTT. Translated: CASSQQGSNQPQHF.

The chain employs TRBV2 and TRBJ1-1; D may be TRBD1 (5 bases). V lost 3 bases and J lost 3, with 8 bases in between. The CDR3 is 13 residues long. Germline CDR1 reads SNHLY; CDR2 reads FYNNEI. The chain's CDR3 is CASSEGGYTEAFF. The CDR3 coding sequence is TGTGCCAGCAGTGAGGGGGGGTACACTGAAGCTTTCTTT.

This clone was seen a single time. The chain recombines TRBV19 with TRBJ1-4; D might be TRBD1 (5 bases). This CDR3 is built from 12 residues. V shed 5 bases and J shed 10 bases, with 11 bases lying between them. CDR1 LNHDA and CDR2 SQIVND come from the germline V gene (reference sequence). CDR3 protein: CASSARDGKLFF. For the CDR3, the DNA is TGTGCCAGTAGTGCGAGGGACGGAAAACTGTTTTTT.

V and J are TRBV19 and TRBJ2-5; D gene unclear. V shed 1 base and J shed 9 bases, with 21 bases lying between them. Germline V lookup: CDR1 LNHDA, CDR2 SQIVND (reference sequence). The CDR3 sequence is 16 residues long. CDR3 amino acids: CASSIASSSTWSAQYF. CDR3 bases: TGTGCCAGTAGTATAGCCTCCTCCTCGACATGGTCGGCCCAGTACTTC.

As for this clone: Other DNA sequences in the sample encode the same CDR3. The CDR3 sequence: CASSVDTRNTEAFF. The CDR3 bases are TGTGCCAGCAGCGTAGATACCAGGAACACTGAAGCTTTCTTT. The chain has TRBV9 and TRBJ1-1, with D uncertain. The V and J ends lost 0 bases and 1 base respectively, with 7 bases between them. This CDR3 spans 14 amino acids. CDR1 is SGDLS, CDR2 YYNGEE, per germline. Combining the CDR3 with reference TRBV9 and TRBJ1-1 gives the whole variable domain DSGVTQTPKHLITATGQRVTLRCSPRSGDLSVYWYQQSLDQGLQFLIQYYNGEERAKGNILERFSAQQFPDLHSELNLSSLELGDSALYFCASSVDTRNTEAFFGQGTRLTVV.

This chain links TRBV5-5 with TRBJ2-5; 8 nucleotides agree with TRBD2. CDR3 length: 18 residues. Germline assignment: CDR1 SGHKS and CDR2 YYEKEE (reference sequence). V shed 2 bases and J 0 bases; nucleotides not matched to a gene: 12. The chain's CDR3 is CASSLGRLAGVYQETQYF. CDR3 in DNA: TGTGCCAGCAGCTTAGGGAGGCTAGCGGGCGTATACCAAGAGACCCAGTACTTC.

The chain carries TRBV11-2 and TRBJ2-1; the D call may be TRBD1 or TRBD2 (5 bases each). The CDR3 loop spans 16 amino acids. V dropped 5 bases and J dropped 4 bases, with 18 bases sitting between them. Germline V gene data show CDR1 as SGHAT and CDR2 as FQNNGV. The CDR3 DNA sequence: TGTGCCAGCAGCGGTAGGGTGGGACGGTCGTACAATGAGCAGTTCTTC. Protein product: CASSGRVGRSYNEQFF.

This clone was seen a few times. The gene calls are TRBV18 and TRBJ1-1, with D unresolved. V gave up 6 bases and J gave up 0 bases, with 14 bases separating them. The V gene's germline CDR1 is KGHSH and CDR2 LQKENI. The CDR3 extends over 15 amino acids. CDR3 sequence (DNA): TGTGCCAGCTCTCCGACGGACTTCATGAACACTGAAGCTTTCTTT. Amino acid sequence: CASSPTDFMNTEAFF.

V usage is TRBV14 and J usage is TRBJ2-1; TRBD2 matches 8 bases. This CDR3 contains 15 residues. The V segment lost 0 bases and the J segment 9 bases; nucleotides outside the gene matches: 7. Germline V gives CDR1 SGHDN, CDR2 FVKESK. The CDR3 sequence: CASSQDGTSFREQFF. For the CDR3, the DNA is TGTGCCAGCAGCCAAGATGGGACTAGTTTCCGTGAGCAGTTCTTC.

The rearrangement joins TRBV2 to TRBJ2-7; 11 bases align to TRBD2. Germline CDR1 reads SNHLY; CDR2 reads FYNNEI. This CDR3 contains 15 residues. V lost 6 bases and J lost 0; bases outside the gene matches: 4. CDR3 region: CASRASGGNSYEQYF. CDR3 bases: TGTGCCAGCAGGGCTAGCGGGGGGAACTCCTACGAGCAGTACTTC. Together with reference TRBV2 and TRBJ2-7, the CDR3 gives the full variable domain: EPEVTQTPSHQVTQMGQEVILRCVPISNHLYFYWYRQILGQKVEFLVSFYNNEISEKSEIFDDQFSVERPDGSNFTLKIRSTKLEDSAMYFCASRASGGNSYEQYFGPGTRLTVT.

V and J are TRBV3-1 (or the pseudogene TRBV3-2) and TRBJ2-5; D is uncertain. CDR1 and CDR2 from the germline V gene are LGHDT and YNNKEL (reference sequence). With 0 bases removed from V and 5 bases from J, the gap between germline ends came to 16 bases. This CDR3 comprises 16 residues. For the CDR3, the DNA is TGTGCCAGCAGCCAAGACCTGGGGAATAGATGGGAGACCCAGTACTTC. It encodes CASSQDLGNRWETQYF.

The rearrangement joins TRBV7-8 to TRBJ2-7, with 8 bases lining up with TRBD2. V gave up 2 bases and J gave up 7 bases; unmatched junction bases: 10. The CDR3 has 15 residues. Germline loops: CDR1 SGHVS, CDR2 FQNEAQ. The CDR3 spells CASSLRAGGPLEQYF. CDR3 DNA sequence: TGTGCCAGCAGCTTAAGGGCGGGGGGCCCGTTGGAGCAGTACTTC.

The chain links TRBV10-3 to TRBJ1-3, with 7 bases lining up with TRBD1. Looked up from germline, CDR1 is ENHRY and CDR2 is SYGVKD. Trimming took 11 bases from V and 0 from J; bases not matched to a gene: 7. The CDR3 runs 14 residues. CDR3 in DNA: TGTGCCTCGGGACAGACGTACTCTGGAAACACCATATATTTT. It translates to CASGQTYSGNTIYF.